This T cell receptor beta chain derives from a study of blood T cell repertoires in COVID-19 (dated by TCRdb to 2018 to 2020). Study-wide context: Samples covering the acute and convalescent phases of COVID-19 were provided by collaborators in the United States, Italy and Spain. The material from the prospective study consisted of cDNA or gDNA derived from T cells, B-cell-depleted T cells, or PBMCs. Subjects who had been exposed to COVID-19, were actively infected with it, or had recovered from it provided the deeply sampled blood TCRbeta repertoires that made up the dataset. The repertoires were released in a freely available public database intended as a resource for research on the immune response to SARS-CoV-2. The samples were drawn from the first 160 participants of the ongoing ImmuneRACE study and from under 1,500 subjects provided by 6 global collaborators. The sample metadata nearly always contained a de-identified subject ID, COVID-19 status, age in years and sex. Where available, HLA class I and class II types were taken from metadata supplied by the sample provider and were not determined by assay-based typing.

Summary of the overall study and its limitations: Clinical and demographic metadata were provided uncurated, with the amount varying by source and participant.

For this clone: The target of this receptor is not known. No much larger clone is present one base from it, and per-base qualities are unavailable.

TCRbeta CDR3 regions were amplified from genomic DNA using the immunoSEQ Assay, a bias-controlled multiplex PCR. The authors' pipeline ran thus. Nucleated cell counts per sample were estimated from amplification of reference gene primers within the assay. To quantify the absolute abundance of each unique TCRbeta CDR3 rearrangement, sequence reads were collapsed and filtered. For each sample, productive Simpson clonality was calculated by taking the square root of Simpson's diversity index across productive rearrangements. The clones in this table, taken by TCRdb from immuneACCESS, are in-frame only. Not every clone is retained; where verified, under half of the shortfall comes from an unresolved V gene, and the cause of the rest is unknown. Clone size and the V and J calls come from that table; the DNA yielded D and trimming. The sample table contains approximately 280,000 clones; only one count was recorded for approximately 83% of them. Jointly, the top ten make up over 2% of the sample.

Its CDR3 holds 17 amino acids, cysteine through phenylalanine. Only CDR3 DNA remains: 51 bases, in frame from the first base. V gives up 3 bases and J gives up 0 bases, and the segment between their germline ends measures 17 bases. Looking up the germline V gene yields CDR1 MNHEY and CDR2 SVGEGT. A second Seattle source provided samples from volunteer blood donors who had recovered from COVID-19. Collaborating institutions collected whole blood in K2EDTA tubes following their own protocols. For TCRbeta analysis, collaborators shipped samples as frozen whole blood, isolated PBMCs, or DNA extracted from either of those sample types.

The clonotype was recovered from a woman in her 30s who had recovered from COVID-19. The chain links TRBV6-2 or TRBV6-3 with TRBJ1-2; TRBD1 could be the D gene, as 6 bases match. The material sequenced was peripheral blood. The CDR3 loop reads CASSYYRDTYANYGYTF. The nucleotide sequence is TGTGCCAGCAGTTATTACAGGGATACCTACGCTAACTATGGCTACACCTTC.